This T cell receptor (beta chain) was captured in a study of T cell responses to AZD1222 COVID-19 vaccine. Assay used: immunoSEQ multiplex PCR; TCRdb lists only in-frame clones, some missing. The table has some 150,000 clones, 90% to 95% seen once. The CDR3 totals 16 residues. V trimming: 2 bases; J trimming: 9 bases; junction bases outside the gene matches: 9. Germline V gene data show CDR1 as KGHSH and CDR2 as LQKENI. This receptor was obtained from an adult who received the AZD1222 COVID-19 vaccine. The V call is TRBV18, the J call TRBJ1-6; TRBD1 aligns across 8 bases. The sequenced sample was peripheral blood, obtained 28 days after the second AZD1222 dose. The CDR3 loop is CASSPTPTGAGSPLHF. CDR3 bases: TGTGCCAGCTCACCAACTCCGACAGGGGCCGGTTCACCCCTCCACTTT.